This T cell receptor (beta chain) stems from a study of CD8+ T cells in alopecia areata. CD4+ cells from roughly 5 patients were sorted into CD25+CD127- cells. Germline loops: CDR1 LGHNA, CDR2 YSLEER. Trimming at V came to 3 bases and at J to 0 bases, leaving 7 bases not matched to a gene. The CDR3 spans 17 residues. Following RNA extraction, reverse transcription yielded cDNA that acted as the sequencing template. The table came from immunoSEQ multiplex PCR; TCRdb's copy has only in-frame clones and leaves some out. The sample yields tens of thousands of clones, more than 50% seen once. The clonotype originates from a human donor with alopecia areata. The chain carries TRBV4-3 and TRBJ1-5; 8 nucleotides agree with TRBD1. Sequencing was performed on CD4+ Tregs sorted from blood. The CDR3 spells CASSQSGTGYSNQPQHF. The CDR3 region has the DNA TGCGCCAGCAGCCAGTCCGGGACAGGTTATAGCAATCAGCCCCAGCATTTT.